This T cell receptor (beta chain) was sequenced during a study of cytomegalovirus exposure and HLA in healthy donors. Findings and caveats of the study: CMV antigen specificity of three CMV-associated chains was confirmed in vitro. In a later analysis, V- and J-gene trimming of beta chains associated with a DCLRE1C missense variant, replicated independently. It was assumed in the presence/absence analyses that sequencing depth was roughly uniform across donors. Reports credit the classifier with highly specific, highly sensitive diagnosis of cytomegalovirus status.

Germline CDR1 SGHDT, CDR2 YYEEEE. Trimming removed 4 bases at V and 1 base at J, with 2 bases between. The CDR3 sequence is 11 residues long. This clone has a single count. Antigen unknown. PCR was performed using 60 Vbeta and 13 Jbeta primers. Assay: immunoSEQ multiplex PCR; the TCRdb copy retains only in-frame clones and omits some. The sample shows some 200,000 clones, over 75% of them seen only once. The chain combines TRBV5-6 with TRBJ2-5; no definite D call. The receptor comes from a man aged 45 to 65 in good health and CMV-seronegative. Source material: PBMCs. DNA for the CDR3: TGTGCCAGCAGCCTCCAAGAGACCCAGTACTTC. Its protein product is CASSLQETQYF. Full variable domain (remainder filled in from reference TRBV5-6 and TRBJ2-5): DAGVTQSPTHLIKTRGQQVTLRCSPKSGHDTVSWYQQALGQGPQFIFQYYEEEERQRGNFPDRFSGHQFPNYSSELNVNALLLGDSALYLCASSLQETQYFGPGTRLLVL.